This entry lists 21 T cell receptor beta chains sequenced from one sample in a study of T cells in Graves' hyperthyroidism and ophthalmopathy. Regions amplified from RNA transcripts were the TCR beta CDR3 regions. First-round RT-PCR with HTBI primers amplified the TCR CDR3 region. MiXCR was run by TCRdb on the multiplex PCR reads, yielding one entry per CDR3 protein. The sample holds a few hundred thousand distinct CDR3 sequences, 15% to 20% seen once. The sequenced sample was blood. The source of these receptors is a woman between 35 and 50 years old with Graves' ophthalmopathy.

The chain carries TRBV12-3 or TRBV12-4 and TRBJ1-5; D possibly corresponds to TRBD1 (5 bases). CDR3 length equals 14 residues. V was pared by 6 bases and J by 1 base, with 10 bases between. The CDR3 DNA follows: TGTGCCAGCAGACGGTGGGGGAGCAATCAGCCCCAGCATTTT. This encodes CASRRWGSNQPQHF.

In its sample, this clonotype was seen a few times. V usage is TRBV27 and J usage is TRBJ1-1; tentatively, D is TRBD1 (5 bases). V lost 4 bases, J lost 3 bases, and 12 bases lay in between. The CDR3 runs to 14 residues. CDR1 and CDR2 from the germline V gene are MNHEY and SMNVEV (reference sequence). CDR3 amino acids: CASSSLGGDTEAFF. CDR3 bases: TGTGCCAGCAGTTCCCTGGGGGGGGACACTGAAGCTTTCTTT.

The rearrangement uses TRBV7-9 and TRBJ2-7; D is perhaps TRBD1 or TRBD2 (6 bases each). CDR3 size: 15 residues. The germline gives CDR1 SEHNR, CDR2 FQNEAQ (reference sequence). V lost 6 bases, J lost 3 bases, and 18 bases lay in between. CDR3 region: CASRKDAGQHYEQYF. CDR3 sequence (DNA): TGTGCCAGCAGAAAAGACGCGGGACAACACTACGAGCAGTACTTC.

The gene calls are TRBV10-3 and TRBJ2-7, with a tentative D call TRBD2 (5 bases). This CDR3 contains 17 residues. With 11 bases removed from V and 0 bases from J, the gap between germline ends came to 26 bases. The germline gives CDR1 ENHRY, CDR2 SYGVKD. The CDR3, as DNA: TGTGCCGCTATAAAAGAAGGGTTAGCGCCATTCTCCTACGAGCAGTACTTC. This codes for CAAIKEGLAPFSYEQYF.

This rearrangement joins TRBV29-1 to TRBJ2-7, with 14 positions matching TRBD2. CDR1 and CDR2 (germline): SQVTM, ANQGSEA. The CDR3 covers 17 residues. Trimming at V came to 3 bases and at J to 3 bases, leaving 10 bases not matched to a gene. CDR3: CSVEGLAGVFRYYEQYF. The CDR3 bases are TGCAGCGTTGAGGGACTAGCGGGAGTGTTCCGGTACTACGAGCAGTACTTC.

Many counts were recorded for this clonotype. V and J are TRBV25-1 and TRBJ2-5; TRBD2 agrees at 10 bases. J lost 5 bases, V lost 5 bases, and 14 bases had no gene match. Germline values: CDR1 MGHDK, CDR2 SYGVNS. This CDR3 is built from 17 residues. As DNA, the CDR3 is TGTGCCAGCAGTCCCCAGGGGACTAGCGCCTCCCGGGAGACCCAGTACTTC. Amino acids: CASSPQGTSASRETQYF.

Ten or more counts support this clonotype. The V call is TRBV6-5, the J call TRBJ1-5; 7 nucleotides align to TRBD1. The CDR3 is made up of 13 amino acids. The germline V gene has CDR1 MNHEY and CDR2 SVGAGI. V was pared by 7 bases and J by 3 bases, with 3 bases of the junction left unmatched. Written as DNA, the CDR3 is TGTGCCAGCACGGGACAGACCAATCAGCCCCAGCATTTT. Translating gives CASTGQTNQPQHF.

The V and J genes are TRBV4-1 and TRBJ2-5; 9 bases align to TRBD1. CDR1 MGHRA and CDR2 YSYEKL come from the germline V gene. The J segment lost 5 bases and the V segment lost 4 bases, leaving 8 bases of the junction unmatched. The CDR3 is 15 amino acids. In nucleotides, the CDR3 is TGCGCCAGCAGCCTTACCGGGACAGGGCAGGAGACCCAGTACTTC. Its translation is CASSLTGTGQETQYF.

The genes are TRBV3-1 and TRBJ1-1; possible D gene TRBD1, 5 bases. The CDR3 has 14 amino acids. CDR1 and CDR2 from the germline V gene are LGHDT and YNNKEL (reference sequence). Trimming shortened V by 5 bases and J by 6 bases, and 16 bases separated the two germline ends. CDR3 amino acids: CASSNLGVGAEAFF. The CDR3 nucleotides are TGTGCCAGCAGCAACCTGGGGGTAGGGGCTGAAGCTTTCTTT.

This clonotype was observed many times. The gene calls are TRBV15 and TRBJ2-7; 11 nucleotides align to TRBD1. The CDR3 is made up of 14 amino acids. V lost 1 base, J lost 5 bases, and 1 base stayed unmatched. Looked up from germline, CDR1 is LNHNV and CDR2 is YYDKDF (reference sequence). CDR3 nucleotide sequence: TGTGCCACCAGCAGAGGGACAGGGGGCAACGAGCAGTACTTC. Encoded protein: CATSRGTGGNEQYF.

Ten or more counts support this clonotype. This rearrangement joins TRBV15 to TRBJ2-7, with D perhaps matching TRBD1 (5 bases). Between the trimmed V and J ends, which lost 1 base and 4 bases, there was a span of 5 bases. This CDR3 comprises 12 residues. Germline-derived CDR1 and CDR2 are LNHNV and YYDKDF (reference sequence). Written as DNA, the CDR3 is TGTGCCACCAGCAGAGGGACATACGAGCAGTACTTC. It is translated as CATSRGTYEQYF.

This clonotype was recorded at least ten times. The chain is built from TRBV10-3 and TRBJ1-1; 9 bases line up with TRBD1. Germline-derived CDR1 and CDR2 are ENHRY and SYGVKD. V trimming: 2 bases; J trimming: 5 bases; junction bases outside the gene matches: 6. This CDR3 has 15 amino acids. The CDR3, as DNA: TGTGCCATCAGTGAGCCCGACAGGGGGATGACTGAAGCTTTCTTT. It codes for CAISEPDRGMTEAFF.

This clonotype was observed at least ten times. The chain is built from TRBV29-1 and TRBJ1-3, with D perhaps TRBD1 (6 bases). The CDR3 has 15 residues. Germline CDR1 is SQVTM and CDR2 is ANQGSEA. The V gene lost 3 bases and the J gene lost 3 bases, with 15 bases spanning the gap. CDR3 amino acids: CSVDTGHRLGNTIYF. The CDR3 region has the DNA TGCAGCGTTGACACGGGACACCGACTTGGAAACACCATATATTTT.

Many counts were recorded for this clonotype. The chain employs TRBV28 and TRBJ1-2; 8 nucleotides match TRBD1. Germline V lookup: CDR1 MDHEN, CDR2 SYDVKM. The CDR3 has 17 amino acids. Trimming took 3 bases from V and 4 from J; bases not matched to a gene: 13. The CDR3 loop is CASSFSQGAIPRYGYTF. The CDR3 DNA reads TGTGCCAGCAGTTTCTCGCAGGGGGCGATACCCCGCTATGGCTACACCTTC.

This clonotype appeared many times. V usage is TRBV20-1 and J usage is TRBJ1-2; D may be TRBD1 (5 bases). Trimming cost V 0 bases and J 4 bases, with 21 bases left between them. Germline loops: CDR1 DFQATT, CDR2 SNEGSKA (reference sequence). CDR3 length: 17 amino acids. CDR3 nucleotide sequence: TGCAGTGCTAGAGATTCGGCAGGGAGAGGATACGGCTATGGCTACACCTTC. Protein sequence: CSARDSAGRGYGYGYTF.

This clonotype has at least ten counts. The chain combines TRBV7-2 with TRBJ2-7; D is possibly TRBD1 or TRBD2 (6 bases each). Germline CDR1 is SGHTA and CDR2 is FQGNSA. V lost 3 bases, J lost 4 bases, and 13 bases lay in between. The CDR3 consists of 14 residues. The CDR3 is CASSFEGGPYEQYF. The CDR3, as DNA: TGTGCCAGCAGCTTCGAGGGGGGCCCTTACGAGCAGTACTTC.

The table lists this clonotype with many counts. The chain recombines TRBV28 with TRBJ1-2; D is undetermined. Trimming shortened V by 3 bases and J by 1 base, and 6 bases separated the two germline ends. Looked up from germline, CDR1 is MDHEN and CDR2 is SYDVKM. This CDR3 has 13 amino acids. The CDR3: CASSFGRNYGYTF. DNA of the CDR3: TGTGCCAGCAGTTTTGGCCGTAACTATGGCTACACCTTC.

The chain links TRBV12-3 or TRBV12-4 to TRBJ1-2; possible D gene TRBD1, 5 bases. Trimming cost V 3 bases and J 6 bases, with 8 bases left between them. CDR3 length: 12 residues. The CDR3 region is CASSFEGDGYTF. The DNA for the CDR3 is TGTGCCAGCAGTTTTGAAGGGGATGGCTACACCTTC.

This clonotype occurred many times. The genes are TRBV29-1 and TRBJ2-3; the D call may be TRBD1 or TRBD2 (6 bases each). V lost 5 bases and J lost 3, with 21 bases in between. Germline CDR1 and CDR2: SQVTM and ANQGSEA. The CDR3 runs to 16 residues. The CDR3 region has the DNA TGCAGCGTTCCGAGATCCGACAGGCGGGAAACAGATACGCAGTATTTT. As protein: CSVPRSDRRETDTQYF.

This clonotype was picked up many times. The chain is built from TRBV27 and TRBJ1-5; 8 bases match TRBD1. CDR3 length: 16 amino acids. Unmatched junction bases numbered 11, after V lost 6 bases and J lost 4 bases. In germline, CDR1 is MNHEY, CDR2 SMNVEV (reference sequence). CDR3 DNA sequence: TGTGCCAGCAGATCGACAGGGGCCATCTGGAATCAGCCCCAGCATTTT. This encodes CASRSTGAIWNQPQHF.

This clonotype was seen a few times. V gene TRBV12-3 or TRBV12-4 combines with J gene TRBJ2-6; D possibly corresponds to TRBD2 (6 bases). CDR3 size: 15 residues. Trimming removed 7 bases at V and 2 bases at J, with 12 bases between. The CDR3 nucleotides are TGTGCCAGCACTCTGGGGGGTGCTGGGGCCAACGTCCTGACTTTC. It codes for CASTLGGAGANVLTF.